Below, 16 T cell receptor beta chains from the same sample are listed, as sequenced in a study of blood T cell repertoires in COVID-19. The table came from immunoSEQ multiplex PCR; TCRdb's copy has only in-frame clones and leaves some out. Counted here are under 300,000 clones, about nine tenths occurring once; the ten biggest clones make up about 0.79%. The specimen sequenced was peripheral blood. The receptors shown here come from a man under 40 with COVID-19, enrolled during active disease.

The CDR3 coding sequence is TGTGCCAGCAGCCAGGACAGTGGCTACACCTTC. It specifies CASSQDSGYTF. The chain combines TRBV5-6 with TRBJ1-2; perhaps TRBD1 as D (6 bases). The CDR3 consists of 11 residues. Germline CDR1 is SGHDT and CDR2 is YYEEEE. Between the trimmed V and J ends, which lost 4 bases and 7 bases, there was a span of 8 bases.

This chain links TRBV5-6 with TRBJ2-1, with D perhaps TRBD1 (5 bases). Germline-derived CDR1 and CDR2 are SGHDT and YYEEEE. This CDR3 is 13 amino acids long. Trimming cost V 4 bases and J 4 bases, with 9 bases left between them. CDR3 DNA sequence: TGTGCCAGCAGCCTCGGACATTACAATGAGCAGTTCTTC. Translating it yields CASSLGHYNEQFF.

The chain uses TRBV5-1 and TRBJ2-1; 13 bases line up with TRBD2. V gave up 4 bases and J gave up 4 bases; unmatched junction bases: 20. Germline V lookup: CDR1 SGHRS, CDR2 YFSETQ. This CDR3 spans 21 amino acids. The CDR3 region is CASSRAFTGTSGASGYNEQFF. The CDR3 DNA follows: TGCGCCAGCAGCCGCGCCTTTACCGGGACTAGCGGGGCCTCAGGGTACAATGAGCAGTTCTTC.

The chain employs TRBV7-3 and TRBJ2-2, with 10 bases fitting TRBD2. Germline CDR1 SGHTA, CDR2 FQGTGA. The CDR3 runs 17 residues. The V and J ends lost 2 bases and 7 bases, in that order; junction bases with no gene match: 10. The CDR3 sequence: CASSLEAAGGPLGELFF. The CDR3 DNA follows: TGTGCCAGCAGCTTAGAAGCAGCGGGGGGGCCGCTCGGGGAGCTGTTTTTT.

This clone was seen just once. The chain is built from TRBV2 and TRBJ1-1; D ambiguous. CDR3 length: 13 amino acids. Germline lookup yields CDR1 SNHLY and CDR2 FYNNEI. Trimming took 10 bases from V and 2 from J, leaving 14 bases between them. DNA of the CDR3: TGTGCCACCGGGATTGGGAGAAACACTGAAGCTTTCTTT. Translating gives CATGIGRNTEAFF.

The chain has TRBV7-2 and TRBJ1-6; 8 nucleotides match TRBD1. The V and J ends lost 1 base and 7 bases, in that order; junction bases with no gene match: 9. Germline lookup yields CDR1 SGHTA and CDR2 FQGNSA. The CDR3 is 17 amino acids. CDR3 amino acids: CASSLGTGSGPNSPLHF. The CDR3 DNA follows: TGTGCCAGCAGCTTAGGGACAGGGTCGGGCCCCAATTCACCCCTCCACTTT.

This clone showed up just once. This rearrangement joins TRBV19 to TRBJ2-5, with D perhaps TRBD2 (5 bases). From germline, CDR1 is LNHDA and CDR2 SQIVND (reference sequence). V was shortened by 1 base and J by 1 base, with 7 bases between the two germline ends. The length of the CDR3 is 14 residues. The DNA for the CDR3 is TGTGCCAGTAGTATAGGACTAACCCAAGAGACCCAGTACTTC. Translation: CASSIGLTQETQYF.

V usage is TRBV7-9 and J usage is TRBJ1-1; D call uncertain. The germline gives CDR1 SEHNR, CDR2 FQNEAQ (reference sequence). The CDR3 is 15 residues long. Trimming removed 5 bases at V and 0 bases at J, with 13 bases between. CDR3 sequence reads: CASSQETVMNTEAFF. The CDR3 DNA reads TGTGCCAGCAGCCAGGAAACCGTCATGAACACTGAAGCTTTCTTT.

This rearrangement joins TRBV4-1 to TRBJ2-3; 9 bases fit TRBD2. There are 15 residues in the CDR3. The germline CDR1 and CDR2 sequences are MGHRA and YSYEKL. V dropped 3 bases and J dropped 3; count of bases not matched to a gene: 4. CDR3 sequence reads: CASSQVTSGTDTQYF. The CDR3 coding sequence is TGCGCCAGCAGCCAGGTGACTAGCGGTACAGATACGCAGTATTTT.

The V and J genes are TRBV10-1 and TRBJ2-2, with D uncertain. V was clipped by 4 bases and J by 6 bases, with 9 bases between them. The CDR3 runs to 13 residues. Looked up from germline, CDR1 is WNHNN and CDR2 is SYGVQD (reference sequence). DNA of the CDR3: TGCGCCAGCAGTGGGGTGAGCGCCGGGGAGCTGTTTTTT. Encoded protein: CASSGVSAGELFF.

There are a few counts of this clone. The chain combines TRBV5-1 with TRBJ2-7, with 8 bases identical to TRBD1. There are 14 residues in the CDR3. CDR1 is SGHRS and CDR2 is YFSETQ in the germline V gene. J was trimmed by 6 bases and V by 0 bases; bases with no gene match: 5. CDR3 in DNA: TGCGCCAGCAGCTTGGGACAGGGGCTCCTCGAGCAGTACTTC. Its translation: CASSLGQGLLEQYF.

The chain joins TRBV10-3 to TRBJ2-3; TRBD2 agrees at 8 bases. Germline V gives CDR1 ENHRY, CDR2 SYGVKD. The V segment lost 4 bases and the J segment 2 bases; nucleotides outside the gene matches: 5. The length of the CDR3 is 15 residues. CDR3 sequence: CAISGIAGITDTQYF. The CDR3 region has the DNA TGTGCCATCAGTGGTATAGCGGGAATCACAGATACGCAGTATTTT.

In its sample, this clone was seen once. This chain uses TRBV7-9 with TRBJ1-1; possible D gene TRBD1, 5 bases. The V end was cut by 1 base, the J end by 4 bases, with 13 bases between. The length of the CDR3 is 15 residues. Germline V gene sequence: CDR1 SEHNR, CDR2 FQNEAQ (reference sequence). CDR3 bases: TGTGCCAGCAGCTTAGGACAAAGGGGCACCACTGAAGCTTTCTTT. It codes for CASSLGQRGTTEAFF.

The CDR3 reads CASSLGTSGTTDTQYF. CDR3 sequence (DNA): TGCGCCAGCAGCTTGGGGACTAGCGGGACCACAGATACGCAGTATTTT. This chain connects TRBV5-1 to TRBJ2-3, with 12 nucleotides matching TRBD2. V shed 0 bases and J 2 bases; nucleotides not matched to a gene: 1. The CDR3 is made up of 16 amino acids. Germline V gene data show CDR1 as SGHRS and CDR2 as YFSETQ. The full variable domain, completed using reference TRBV5-1 and TRBJ2-3, is KAGVTQTPRYLIKTRGQQVTLSCSPISGHRSVSWYQQTPGQGLQFLFEYFSETQRNKGNFPGRFSGRQFSNSRSEMNVSTLELGDSALYLCASSLGTSGTTDTQYFGPGTRLTVL.

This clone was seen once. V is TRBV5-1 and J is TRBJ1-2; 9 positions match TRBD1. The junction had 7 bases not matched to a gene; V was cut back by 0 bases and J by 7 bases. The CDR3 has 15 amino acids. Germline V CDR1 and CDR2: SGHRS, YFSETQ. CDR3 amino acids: CASSLAQGASTGYTF. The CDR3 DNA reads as TGCGCCAGCAGCTTGGCACAGGGGGCGTCCACTGGCTACACCTTC.

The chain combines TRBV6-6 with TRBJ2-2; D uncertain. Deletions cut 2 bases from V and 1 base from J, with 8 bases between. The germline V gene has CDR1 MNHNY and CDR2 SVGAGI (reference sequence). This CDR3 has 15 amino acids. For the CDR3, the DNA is TGTGCCAGCAGTTACGAAAGAGAGAACACCGGGGAGCTGTTTTTT. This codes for CASSYERENTGELFF.